The 19 T cell receptor beta chains below were found in one sample sequenced in a study of beta chain features in type 1 diabetes. The investigators reverse transcribed all of the isolated RNA, so they sequenced expressed TCRB transcripts. The assay was immunoSEQ multiplex PCR, and TCRdb's table has in-frame clones only and misses some. The data hold some 220,000 clones, with around 9.9% observed a single time. The material sequenced was central memory CD4+ T cells from blood. These receptors were taken from a man between 18 and 29 years old in good health.

This clone was detected only a few times. The gene calls are TRBV10-1 and TRBJ1-3; TRBD1 is a possible D gene (5 bases). Trimming removed 8 bases at V and 0 bases at J, with 14 bases between. From germline, CDR1 is WNHNN and CDR2 SYGVQD (reference sequence). CDR3 length: 15 amino acids. This CDR3 reads CASPREGTSGNTIYF. CDR3 in DNA: TGCGCCAGCCCCAGGGAAGGCACCTCTGGAAACACCATATATTTT.

A few counts support this clone. V gene TRBV4-2 combines with J gene TRBJ2-7, with 9 bases fitting TRBD2. There are 15 residues in the CDR3. Germline V CDR1 and CDR2: LGHNA, YNFKEQ. V trimming: 0 bases; J trimming: 9 bases; junction bases outside the gene matches: 9. Here the CDR3 reads CASSQEASGVRVQYF. Written as DNA, the CDR3 is TGTGCCAGCAGCCAAGAGGCTAGCGGGGTGCGGGTGCAGTACTTC.

This clone turned up a few times. This chain joins TRBV5-1 and TRBJ2-2; D tentatively reads TRBD1 or TRBD2 (5 bases each). CDR3 size: 15 residues. V was trimmed by 3 bases and J by 2 bases, leaving 11 bases between them. Germline-derived CDR1 and CDR2 are SGHRS and YFSETQ. The CDR3 sequence: CASSYGTENTGELFF. CDR3 coding DNA: TGCGCCAGCAGCTACGGGACCGAAAACACCGGGGAGCTGTTTTTT.

This chain links TRBV2 with TRBJ2-7; D remains unclear. CDR1 is SNHLY, CDR2 FYNNEI, per germline. V lost 1 base and J lost 3, with 7 bases in between. This CDR3 spans 13 amino acids. The CDR3 sequence is CASSEVGGYEQYF. As DNA, the CDR3 is TGTGCCAGCAGTGAAGTCGGCGGCTACGAGCAGTACTTC.

The V gene is TRBV4-3, the J gene TRBJ2-7; 8 positions match TRBD2. The ends lost 0 bases at V and 7 bases at J; junction bases unmatched: 8. Germline V gene data show CDR1 as LGHNA and CDR2 as YSLEER. This CDR3 region has 15 residues. The DNA for the CDR3 is TGCGCCAGCAGCCAAGAGGGACTAGTATGGGGAGAGCAGTACTTC. Translation: CASSQEGLVWGEQYF.

This chain joins TRBV7-2 and TRBJ2-7, with 7 bases lining up with TRBD1. The germline gives CDR1 SGHTA, CDR2 FQGNSA. The CDR3 runs to 15 residues. The junction had 4 bases not matched to a gene; V was cut back by 1 base and J by 1 base. The CDR3: CASSLVDRASYEQYF. In DNA, the CDR3 is TGTGCCAGCAGCTTAGTAGACAGGGCGTCCTACGAGCAGTACTTC.

This clone was observed a handful of times. A read error may be the cause here, since a much bigger clone is one base away. The chain is built from TRBV19 and TRBJ1-5; D is perhaps TRBD1 (5 bases). Germline loops: CDR1 LNHDA, CDR2 SQIVND (reference sequence). The CDR3 loop spans 17 amino acids. CDR3 nucleotide sequence: TGTGACAGTAGTTACGCCCGGGGCCCTGGGGACAATCAGCCCCAGCATTTT. It is translated as CDSSYARGPGDNQPQHF.

This clone has at least ten counts. This chain connects TRBV4-3 to TRBJ2-6; no firm D call. V lost 0 bases to trimming and J lost 0 bases, with 0 bases between them. Germline values: CDR1 LGHNA, CDR2 YSLEER. The CDR3 consists of 14 residues. The CDR3 nucleotides read TGCGCCAGCAGCCAAGACTCTGGGGCCAACGTCCTGACTTTC. Amino acids: CASSQDSGANVLTF.

This chain connects TRBV5-1 to TRBJ2-5, with 8 bases matching TRBD1. Germline V gives CDR1 SGHRS, CDR2 YFSETQ. Trimming took 3 bases from V and 5 from J; bases not matched to a gene: 9. The CDR3 runs to 15 residues. DNA of the CDR3: TGCGCCAGCAGCTGGACAGGGACAGGTGGGGAGACCCAGTACTTC. Protein sequence: CASSWTGTGGETQYF.

The table lists this clone with a few counts. CDR3 region: CSVSGQNTDTQYF. DNA for the CDR3: TGCAGCGTTTCGGGACAAAACACAGATACGCAGTATTTT. The chain recombines TRBV29-1 with TRBJ2-3; a possible D gene is TRBD1 (6 bases). Germline V gene lookup returns CDR1 SQVTM and CDR2 ANQGSEA. V was shortened by 5 bases and J by 2 bases, with 11 bases between the two germline ends. CDR3 length: 13 residues.

This clone was seen repeatedly, ten times or more. This rearrangement joins TRBV6-1 to TRBJ2-5, with D perhaps matching TRBD1 or TRBD2 (5 bases each). V shed 3 bases and J shed 4 bases, with 12 bases lying between them. CDR1 and CDR2 from the germline V gene are MNHNS and SASEGT. This CDR3 contains 14 residues. The CDR3 here is CASSEVAGRETQYF. CDR3 DNA sequence: TGTGCCAGCAGTGAGGTGGCAGGGAGAGAGACCCAGTACTTC.

The J gene is TRBJ1-2, the V gene TRBV6-5; perhaps TRBD1 as D (5 bases). V lost 6 bases and J 7 bases, leaving 21 bases between the germline ends. In germline, CDR1 is MNHEY, CDR2 SVGAGI. The CDR3 length is 15 residues. The DNA for the CDR3 is TGTGCCAGCAGCCGCGGGGGGGGTAGTCCCCGTGGCTACACCTTC. Encoded protein: CASSRGGGSPRGYTF.

The chain has TRBV28 and TRBJ2-5; D gene uncertain. V shed 8 bases and J shed 5 bases, with 3 bases lying between them. Germline CDR1 MDHEN, CDR2 SYDVKM. CDR3 length: 9 amino acids. The CDR3 coding sequence is TGTGCCAGCGGGGAGACCCAGTACTTC. It yields the protein CASGETQYF.

This sequence joins TRBV29-1 and TRBJ2-3; a possible D gene is TRBD2 (5 bases). This CDR3 spans 14 amino acids. Germline CDR1 SQVTM, CDR2 ANQGSEA. V dropped 6 bases and J dropped 1 base, with 14 bases sitting between them. The CDR3 loop is CSVRTGKGTDTQYF. Written as DNA, the CDR3 is TGCAGCGTGCGGACGGGGAAAGGCACAGATACGCAGTATTTT.

The chain uses TRBV7-9 and TRBJ2-7; D may match TRBD1 or TRBD2 (5 bases each). The CDR3 covers 14 residues. Trimming took 5 bases from V and 2 from J, leaving 13 bases between them. Germline V gene sequence: CDR1 SEHNR, CDR2 FQNEAQ (reference sequence). CDR3 nucleotides: TGTGCCAGCAGCCCCGGGACGTCCGCCTACGAGCAGTACTTC. Its translation: CASSPGTSAYEQYF.

The chain combines TRBV6-1 with TRBJ1-3; 7 positions match TRBD1. Trimming removed 4 bases from V and 4 bases from J; junction bases left unmatched: 7. Germline V gene data show CDR1 as MNHNS and CDR2 as SASEGT. CDR3 length: 15 amino acids. The CDR3 region has the DNA TGTGCCAGCAGTGTGGGACAGACCGCAGGAAACACCATATATTTT. Translating gives CASSVGQTAGNTIYF.

This clone was seen a handful of times. The chain combines TRBV7-6 with TRBJ2-1, with TRBD2 identical over 8 bases. The ends lost 5 bases at V and 5 bases at J; junction bases unmatched: 5. CDR1 is SGHVS, CDR2 FNYEAQ, per germline. This CDR3 region has 14 residues. This chain's CDR3 is CASSPTSAHNEQFF. The CDR3 nucleotides are TGTGCCAGCAGCCCGACTAGCGCCCACAATGAGCAGTTCTTC.

A few counts support this clone. Written as DNA, the CDR3 is TGTGCCAGCAGCCGAGGGCTAGCGGGATTACAAGAGACCCAGTACTTC. Residues: CASSRGLAGLQETQYF. The V and J genes are TRBV7-6 and TRBJ2-5; 9 nucleotides line up with TRBD2. V dropped 5 bases and J dropped 2; count of bases not matched to a gene: 9. The length of the CDR3 is 16 residues. Per germline, CDR1 SGHVS and CDR2 FNYEAQ. The full variable domain, its missing parts supplied by reference TRBV7-6 and TRBJ2-5, is GAGVSQSPRYKVTKRGQDVALRCDPISGHVSLYWYRQALGQGPEFLTYFNYEAQQDKSGLPNDRFSAERPEGSISTLTIQRTEQRDSAMYRCASSRGLAGLQETQYFGPGTRLLVL.

This clone was picked up a small number of times. The gene calls are TRBV2 and TRBJ2-5; no definite D call. The CDR3 has 14 amino acids. Germline-derived CDR1 and CDR2 are SNHLY and FYNNEI. The V end lost 1 base, the J end lost 0 bases, and 6 bases lay between the germline ends. The CDR3 here is CASSEVTDQETQYF. In DNA form, the CDR3 reads TGTGCCAGCAGTGAAGTAACAGACCAAGAGACCCAGTACTTC. Full variable domain (remainder filled in from reference TRBV2 and TRBJ2-5): EPEVTQTPSHQVTQMGQEVILRCVPISNHLYFYWYRQILGQKVEFLVSFYNNEISEKSEIFDDQFSVERPDGSNFTLKIRSTKLEDSAMYFCASSEVTDQETQYFGPGTRLLVL.